The subject of this entry is one T cell receptor beta chain. Its antigen remains undetermined. Base quality data are lacking; no much larger clone is found one base away. The CDR3 regions of human TCRbeta chains were analyzed by immunosequencing. Per the original workflow: TCRs in the repertoires were compared against a reference library of SARS-CoV-2-specific TCRs that had been generated with the MIRA antigen-specificity platform. Breadth was defined as the fraction of unique TCRs that were SARS-CoV-2-associated, and depth was defined as the fraction of total T cells that were SARS-CoV-2-associated. Each spike-specific TCR was assigned to its reactive spike region and to a CD4 or CD8 class using the MIRA data. Log10-transformed breadth and depth values were compared by one-way ANOVA with Sidak's multiple comparisons tests. TCRdb limited this immuneACCESS table to in-frame rearrangements with V and J called. A share of clones is missing; checked studies link under half to unresolved V genes, and the rest is unexplained. D and trimming were read from the DNA, whereas the V and J calls and clone size are those reported in that table. Within this sample are some 130,000 clones, with about 90% of them counted one time only. Clones ranked in the top ten supply approximately 6% of the sample.

These data come from a study of T cell responses to AZD1222 COVID-19 vaccine (dated by TCRdb to the early 2020s). Background for the entire study: Because spike-specific TCR depth and breadth did not differ between the two schedules, AZD1222 recipients who got a second dose at roughly 4 weeks were pooled with those who got a second dose at roughly 12 weeks. A total of 230 to 250 trial participants underwent TCR sequencing, of whom 200 to 220 received two doses of AZD1222 and about 25 received two doses of the MenACWY control vaccine. Trial participants were enrolled by age into subgroups of 18-55, 56-69 and 70-plus years, and about 150, 27 and 61 TCR-sequenced participants, respectively, were included in these subgroups. Summary of the overall study and its limitations: The 56-69-year group was small, and its depth increase did not reach significance, likely because of low power. Reportedly, close to half of the unique spike-specific TCRs recognized epitopes lying outside the regions that are mutated in the B.1.351 and B.1.1.7 variants. Because no day 14 peak-response samples were available, the repertoires could be characterized only after the peak T cell response. The vaccine-associated CD4 TCRs covered the entire spike protein, and the dominant responses fell in regions 160-218 and 743-854. After two AZD1222 doses, both the breadth and the depth of spike-specific TCRs were significantly higher than at day 0 and than in MenACWY recipients. Participants were mostly white British, with more females than males. The authors suggested clonal diversity may have been underestimated. Conclusions about previously exposed vaccinees were limited because only a handful of AZD1222 recipients were SARS-CoV-2 seropositive at baseline.

The time point label corresponds to: baseline before first vaccination. The vaccinee samples were drawn from two UK trials, COV001 and COV002, one of which was a single-blind randomized controlled phase 2/3 trial testing AZD1222 (ChAdOx1 nCoV-19) in healthy adults. Trial participant PBMC samples were collected at day 0 and day 28 after the second dose for TCRbeta chain sequencing. This clonotype was obtained from an adult in good health. The sequenced sample was peripheral blood, obtained on day 0 of AZD1222 vaccination.

The nucleotide sequence is TGTGCCAGTATGCCGGAAGCGGGAGGCTACACCTTC. This codes for CASMPEAGGYTF. The V and J genes are TRBV19 and TRBJ1-2; the D gene assignment is ambiguous. The cysteine opens and the phenylalanine closes a CDR3 of 12 amino acids. The read is trimmed to its CDR3 DNA, 36 bases read in frame from base 1. The germline V gene (reference sequence) gives CDR1 as LNHDA and CDR2 as SQIVND. V drops 7 bases and J drops 8 bases, leaving 14 bases in between.